One and the same sample provided the 10 T cell receptor beta chains below, sequenced in a study of cytomegalovirus exposure and HLA in healthy donors. In the PCR, 60 Vbeta and 13 Jbeta primers were used. Only in-frame clones appear in the TCRdb table, and some are missing; sequencing was by immunoSEQ multiplex PCR. This sample has roughly 170,000 clones, with approximately 81% found just once. What was sequenced was PBMCs. Source of these receptors: a male donor in good health and CMV-seronegative.

The chain is built from TRBV5-8 and TRBJ2-2, with TRBD2 identical over 7 bases. This CDR3 comprises 17 residues. Per germline, CDR1 SGHTS and CDR2 YDEGEE. V lost 4 bases to trimming and J lost 0 bases; unmatched junction nucleotides: 9. This chain's CDR3 is CASSVEGGVPNTGELFF. Written as DNA, the CDR3 is TGTGCCAGCAGCGTAGAGGGAGGGGTACCGAACACCGGGGAGCTGTTTTTT.

This clone was picked up one time. The chain has TRBV6-5 and TRBJ1-2, with 7 bases matching TRBD1. This CDR3 has 14 residues. J was trimmed by 4 bases and V by 8 bases; bases with no gene match: 10. CDR1 and CDR2 (germline): MNHEY, SVGAGI. The CDR3 here is CASRAPGQTYGYTF. Written as DNA, the CDR3 is TGTGCCAGCCGAGCCCCGGGACAGACCTATGGCTACACCTTC.

The rearrangement uses TRBV4-1 and TRBJ2-5; a weak D match, TRBD1 (6 bases). The assigned J gene may be wrong: the sequence end matches TRBJ2-7 better. The CDR3 loop spans 19 amino acids. Germline V gene sequence: CDR1 MGHRA, CDR2 YSYEKL. The CDR3 reads CASSQDRGGYRDGPHEQYF. The CDR3 nucleotides read TGCGCCAGCAGCCAAGATCGAGGGGGTTACCGGGACGGCCCCCACGAGCAGTACTTC.

This chain's CDR3 is CASSGTRLGTQYF. DNA for the CDR3: TGTGCCAGCAGTGGGACTAGACTTGGGACCCAGTACTTC. This rearrangement joins TRBV6-1 to TRBJ2-5; 7 bases line up with TRBD2. Germline values: CDR1 MNHNS, CDR2 SASEGT. V shed 4 bases, J shed 7 bases, and the junction held 6 bases outside the gene matches. This CDR3 comprises 13 residues.

The chain joins TRBV2 to TRBJ2-1; 12 positions match TRBD2. The CDR3 totals 15 residues. Germline-derived CDR1 and CDR2 are SNHLY and FYNNEI. Losses at the gene ends were 3 bases for V and 7 bases for J; bases not matched to a gene: 4. CDR3 DNA: TGTGCCAGCAGTGACTCCGGACTAGCGGGGAATGAGCAGTTCTTC. Its translation is CASSDSGLAGNEQFF.

The genes are TRBV7-8 and TRBJ1-4; D ambiguous. CDR1 is SGHVS and CDR2 is FQNEAQ in the germline V gene. The CDR3 sequence is 16 residues long. Trimming stripped 5 bases from V and 2 bases from J, with 15 bases between. CDR3 nucleotide sequence: TGTGCCAGCAGCCCCCCCTCGGGTCCCACTAATGAAAAACTGTTTTTT. The encoded protein is CASSPPSGPTNEKLFF.

V gene TRBV10-3 combines with J gene TRBJ1-2, with D uncertain. The CDR3 consists of 13 residues. The V end was cut by 4 bases, the J end by 2 bases, with 8 bases between. Germline V gives CDR1 ENHRY, CDR2 SYGVKD. CDR3 residues: CAISVTPNYGYTF. CDR3 nucleotides: TGTGCCATCAGTGTGACACCGAACTATGGCTACACCTTC.

The rearrangement links TRBV19 to TRBJ2-7; a weak D match, TRBD2 (6 bases). Trimming took off 4 bases at V and 3 bases at J, with 34 bases between the two ends. The CDR3 runs to 21 residues. CDR1 is LNHDA, CDR2 SQIVND, per germline (reference sequence). CDR3 nucleotides: TGTGCCAGTAGTACTATTGGGTTGGGCCTCCCGGGCCACGGCGGGGTCTACGAGCAGTACTTC. Amino acid sequence: CASSTIGLGLPGHGGVYEQYF. The variable domain in full, with the rest retrieved from reference TRBV19 and TRBJ2-7, is DGGITQSPKYLFRKEGQNVTLSCEQNLNHDAMYWYRQDPGQGLRLIYYSQIVNDFQKGDIAEGYSVSREKKESFPLTVTSAQKNPTAFYLCASSTIGLGLPGHGGVYEQYFGPGTRLTVT.

The gene calls are TRBV19 and TRBJ2-5, with D maybe TRBD1 (7 bases). Germline lookup yields CDR1 LNHDA and CDR2 SQIVND (reference sequence). Trimming stripped 9 bases from V and 5 bases from J, with 19 bases between. The CDR3 is 14 amino acids. CDR3 sequence: CASHARGVYETQYF. The DNA for the CDR3 is TGTGCCAGCCACGCCAGGGGGGTGTACGAGACCCAGTACTTC. The full variable domain, rest sourced from reference TRBV19 and TRBJ2-5, is DGGITQSPKYLFRKEGQNVTLSCEQNLNHDAMYWYRQDPGQGLRLIYYSQIVNDFQKGDIAEGYSVSREKKESFPLTVTSAQKNPTAFYLCASHARGVYETQYFGPGTRLLVL.

This clone was detected once. The rearrangement uses TRBV12-5 and TRBJ2-1; weak D call: TRBD2 (5 bases). Germline V gene sequence: CDR1 LGHNT, CDR2 FRNRAP. CDR3 size: 19 residues. Trimming took off 1 base at V and 6 bases at J, with 25 bases between the two ends. The CDR3 DNA sequence: TGTGCTAGTGGTTTGGGACCCAAGGGTAGCGAACAAACGCCCAATGAGCAGTTCTTC. Translating it yields CASGLGPKGSEQTPNEQFF.